This T cell receptor (beta chain) appears in the sequencing data of a study of control samples from healthy donors and cancer patients. The CDR3 covers 13 residues. The germline V gene encodes CDR1 LNHDA and CDR2 SQIVND (reference sequence). The V gene lost 5 bases and the J gene lost 6 bases, with 11 bases spanning the gap. Sequencing used immunoSEQ multiplex PCR; TCRdb keeps in-frame clones, though not all of them. The sample has about 130,000 clones, about 95% seen once. This chain joins TRBV19 and TRBJ2-1, with D perhaps matching TRBD2 (5 bases). The sequencing input was blood. The receptor was isolated from a man younger than 40 in good health. The CDR3 region has the DNA TGTGCCAGTAGTCCCTATGCGGGCAATGAGCAGTTCTTC. It translates to CASSPYAGNEQFF.